This entry concerns a single T cell receptor (beta chain). The record originates from a study of cytomegalovirus exposure and HLA in healthy donors. With 60 Vbeta and 13 Jbeta primers, the PCR was carried out. Using immunoSEQ multiplex PCR, the repertoire was profiled, and TCRdb retains in-frame clones only, with some absent. Of 200,000 to 300,000 clones listed, around four fifths are singletons. The CDR3 runs 14 residues. From germline, CDR1 is SGHTS and CDR2 YDEGEE. Trimming cost V 4 bases and J 3 bases, with 13 bases left between them. This sequence was found in a boy younger than 18 in good health and CMV-seronegative. Sequencing was carried out using PBMCs. V usage is TRBV5-8 and J usage is TRBJ1-2; D gene uncertain. The CDR3, as DNA: TGTGCCAGCAGCCCGCGATTAATCTACTATGGCTACACCTTC. Protein sequence: CASSPRLIYYGYTF. The full variable domain, in which reference TRBV5-8 and TRBJ1-2 provide the parts outside the CDR3, is EAGVTQSPTHLIKTRGQQATLRCSPISGHTSVYWYQQALGLGLQFLLWYDEGEERNRGNFPPRFSGRQFPNYSSELNVNALELEDSALYLCASSPRLIYYGYTFGSGTRLTVV.